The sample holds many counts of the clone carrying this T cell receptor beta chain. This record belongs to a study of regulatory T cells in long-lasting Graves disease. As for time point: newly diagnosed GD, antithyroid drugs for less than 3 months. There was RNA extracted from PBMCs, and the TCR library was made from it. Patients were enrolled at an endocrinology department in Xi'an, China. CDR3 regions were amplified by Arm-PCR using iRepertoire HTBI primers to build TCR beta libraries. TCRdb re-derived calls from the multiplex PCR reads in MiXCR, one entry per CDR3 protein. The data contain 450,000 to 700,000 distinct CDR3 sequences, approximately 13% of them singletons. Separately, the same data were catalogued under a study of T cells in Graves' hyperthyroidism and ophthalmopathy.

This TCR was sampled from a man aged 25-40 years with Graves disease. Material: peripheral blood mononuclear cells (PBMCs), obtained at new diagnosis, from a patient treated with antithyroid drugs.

Here the CDR3 reads CSARPGLGGYEQYF. The CDR3 bases are TGCAGTGCTAGACCGGGACTAGGGGGCTACGAGCAGTACTTC. V is TRBV20-1 and J is TRBJ2-7; TRBD2 agrees at 8 bases. V lost 2 bases to trimming and J lost 3 bases; unmatched junction nucleotides: 6. The CDR3 totals 14 residues. Germline loops: CDR1 DFQATT, CDR2 SNEGSKA (reference sequence).